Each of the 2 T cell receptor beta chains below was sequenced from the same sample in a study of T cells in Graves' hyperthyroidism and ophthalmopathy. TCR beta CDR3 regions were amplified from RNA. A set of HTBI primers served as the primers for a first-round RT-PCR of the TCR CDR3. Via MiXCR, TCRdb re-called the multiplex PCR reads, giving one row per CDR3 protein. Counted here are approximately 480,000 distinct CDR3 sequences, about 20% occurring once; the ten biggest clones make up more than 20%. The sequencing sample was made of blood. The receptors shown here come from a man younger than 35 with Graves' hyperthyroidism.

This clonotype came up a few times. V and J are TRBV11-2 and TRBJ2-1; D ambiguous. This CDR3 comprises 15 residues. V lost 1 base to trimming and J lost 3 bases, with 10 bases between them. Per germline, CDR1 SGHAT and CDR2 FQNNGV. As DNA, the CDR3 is TGTGCCAGCAGCTTAGTGGGCCAGTACTACAATGAGCAGTTCTTC. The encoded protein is CASSLVGQYYNEQFF.

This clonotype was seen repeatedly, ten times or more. The CDR3 protein is CASSLYRASGTQYF. The CDR3, as DNA: TGTGCCAGCAGTTTGTATAGGGCATCAGGGACCCAGTACTTC. The chain carries TRBV28 and TRBJ2-5, with D unclear. Germline lookup yields CDR1 MDHEN and CDR2 SYDVKM. Trimming removed 3 bases at V and 7 bases at J, with 15 bases between. This CDR3 region has 14 residues.